Each of the 23 T cell receptor beta chains below was sequenced from the same sample in a study of T cell repertoires in cytomegalovirus infection. Their antigen targets remain unknown. TCRdb re-called the reads through MiXCR, storing one row per CDR3 protein. The sample contains some 100,000 distinct CDR3 sequences, under 30% of which appear only once. The sample consisted of CD8+ T cells from cultured PBMCs, taken from culture after CMV antigen stimulation. Receptor source: a human donor in good health (CMV status not recorded). Some clones in this sample may be carry-over from other donors' samples.

The gene calls are TRBV20-1 and TRBJ2-7; D remains unclear. Germline CDR1 DFQATT, CDR2 SNEGSKA (reference sequence). V was cut by 0 bases and J by 0 bases, with 12 bases left in between. This CDR3 has 15 residues. Here the CDR3 reads CSARDFSRSSYEQYF. The CDR3 DNA sequence: TGCAGTGCTAGAGATTTCTCTCGAAGCTCCTACGAGCAGTACTTC.

The rearrangement uses TRBV19 and TRBJ1-2; no firm D call. Germline loops: CDR1 LNHDA, CDR2 SQIVND (reference sequence). Trimming stripped 7 bases from V and 3 bases from J, with 9 bases between. The CDR3 runs to 12 residues. The DNA for the CDR3 is TGTGCCAGTAACGGGGTAGACTATGGCTACACCTTC. It encodes CASNGVDYGYTF.

V and J are TRBV28 and TRBJ2-7; D is perhaps TRBD2 (6 bases). Trimming pared 6 bases from V and 0 bases from J, leaving 15 bases between. CDR3 size: 15 residues. Germline V gene sequence: CDR1 MDHEN, CDR2 SYDVKM. This chain's CDR3 is CASSLGTGSSYEQYF. CDR3 DNA: TGTGCCAGCAGCCTAGGGACTGGGAGCTCCTACGAGCAGTACTTC.

The chain combines TRBV15 with TRBJ2-7; possible D gene TRBD1, 5 bases. The V and J ends lost 0 bases and 2 bases respectively, with 11 bases between them. The germline CDR1 and CDR2 sequences are LNHNV and YYDKDF (reference sequence). There are 15 residues in the CDR3. For the CDR3, the DNA is TGTGCCACCAGCAGAGATCTGACAGCAACCTACGAGCAGTACTTC. This sequence encodes CATSRDLTATYEQYF. Together with reference TRBV15 and TRBJ2-7, the CDR3 gives the full variable domain: DAMVIQNPRYQVTQFGKPVTLSCSQTLNHNVMYWYQQKSSQAPKLLFHYYDKDFNNEADTPDNFQSRRPNTSFCFLDIRSPGLGDTAMYLCATSRDLTATYEQYFGPGTRLTVT.

This chain joins TRBV7-6 and TRBJ2-1, with a weak D call TRBD2 (6 bases). Per the germline V gene, CDR1 is SGHVS and CDR2 is FNYEAQ. This CDR3 contains 16 residues. Trimming removed 5 bases at V and 4 bases at J, with 18 bases between. Here the CDR3 reads CASSHASGLEYNEQFF. DNA for the CDR3: TGTGCCAGCAGCCATGCATCGGGACTTGAATACAATGAGCAGTTCTTC.

The J gene is TRBJ2-3, the V gene TRBV9, with D unclear. This CDR3 comprises 15 residues. The germline gives CDR1 SGDLS, CDR2 YYNGEE. V was pared by 0 bases and J by 1 base, with 9 bases between. Written as DNA, the CDR3 is TGTGCCAGCAGCGTAGGGAGTTTAGGCACAGATACGCAGTATTTT. Its protein product is CASSVGSLGTDTQYF.

The CDR3 DNA is TGTGCCAGCAGTTACGGAACGCCACCTTCACACACCATATATTTT. Its translation is CASSYGTPPSHTIYF. V and J are TRBV6-5 and TRBJ1-3; no clear D gene. V shed 2 bases and J shed 8 bases, with 16 bases lying between them. CDR1 is MNHEY, CDR2 SVGAGI, per germline. The CDR3 runs 15 residues.

The V call is TRBV29-1, the J call TRBJ1-1; D perhaps matches TRBD1 (5 bases). The V end lost 3 bases, the J end lost 6 bases, and 17 bases lay between the germline ends. Looked up from germline, CDR1 is SQVTM and CDR2 is ANQGSEA. The CDR3 has 14 amino acids. The CDR3 loop is CSVEGERVFAEAFF. In DNA, the CDR3 is TGCAGCGTTGAGGGGGAGAGGGTGTTTGCTGAAGCTTTCTTT.

This clonotype came up a few times. This chain uses TRBV5-1 with TRBJ2-7, with TRBD1 identical over 8 bases. The CDR3 extends over 16 amino acids. Germline assignment: CDR1 SGHRS and CDR2 YFSETQ. Trimming cost V 3 bases and J 3 bases; bases outside gene matches: 11. The CDR3 sequence is CASSSTLQGVDYEQYF. The CDR3 nucleotides are TGCGCCAGCAGCTCAACCCTACAGGGGGTAGACTACGAGCAGTACTTC.

The genes are TRBV7-8 and TRBJ1-1; D gene unclear. This CDR3 comprises 12 residues. Germline V gene data show CDR1 as SGHVS and CDR2 as FQNEAQ. Trimming took 5 bases from V and 1 from J, leaving 5 bases between them. This CDR3 is CASSPSNTEAFF. The CDR3 DNA reads TGTGCCAGCAGCCCCTCGAACACTGAAGCTTTCTTT.

This clonotype was seen a handful of times. J is TRBJ2-3 and V is TRBV10-3, with TRBD2 matching 10 bases. The germline gives CDR1 ENHRY, CDR2 SYGVKD. The V and J ends lost 8 bases and 4 bases, in that order; junction bases with no gene match: 3. The CDR3 loop spans 13 amino acids. The CDR3: CAILAGEADTQYF. The CDR3 DNA reads TGTGCCATCCTAGCGGGGGAGGCAGATACGCAGTATTTT.

This chain links TRBV29-1 with TRBJ2-3; the match to TRBD1 covers 9 bases. The CDR3 runs to 14 residues. V was pared by 7 bases and J by 0 bases, with 5 bases of the junction left unmatched. Germline V gene data show CDR1 as SQVTM and CDR2 as ANQGSEA. The CDR3 spells CSARGTGSTDTQYF. CDR3 nucleotides: TGCAGCGCTCGCGGGACAGGGAGCACAGATACGCAGTATTTT.

This clonotype was observed many times. The rearrangement joins TRBV28 to TRBJ2-1; the D gene is possibly TRBD2 (6 bases). The V gene's germline CDR1 is MDHEN and CDR2 SYDVKM. CDR3 length: 15 amino acids. V was shortened by 3 bases and J by 3 bases, with 12 bases between the two germline ends. Here the CDR3 reads CASSFQGLLYNEQFF. The CDR3, as DNA: TGTGCCAGCAGTTTTCAGGGACTCCTCTACAATGAGCAGTTCTTC. Supplemented by reference TRBV28 and TRBJ2-1, the full variable domain reads DVKVTQSSRYLVKRTGEKVFLECVQDMDHENMFWYRQDPGLGLRLIYFSYDVKMKEKGDIPEGYSVSREKKERFSLILESASTNQTSMYLCASSFQGLLYNEQFFGPGTRLTVL.

On this clonotype: One junction end does not reproduce the germline sequence, and a read error may be involved. J is TRBJ2-6 and V is TRBV6-6, with D perhaps TRBD1 or TRBD2 (5 bases each). CDR3 size: 15 residues. Per germline, CDR1 MNHNY and CDR2 SVGAGI (reference sequence). The CDR3 DNA follows: TGTGCCAGCAGTTACGGGTCCTCCGGGGCCAACGTCCTGAATTTC. Its translation is CASSYGSSGANVLNF.

The table lists this clonotype with many counts. CDR3: CASSKGHAVMNTGELFF. The CDR3 DNA follows: TGTGCCAGCAGCAAGGGACACGCCGTTATGAACACCGGGGAGCTGTTTTTT. V is TRBV7-9 and J is TRBJ2-2; tentatively, D is TRBD1 (6 bases). Trimming removed 5 bases at V and 1 base at J, with 17 bases between. Germline CDR1 is SEHNR and CDR2 is FQNEAQ (reference sequence). This CDR3 has 17 residues.

The V gene is TRBV2, the J gene TRBJ2-5; the D gene is possibly TRBD1 (5 bases). V lost 8 bases and J 4 bases, leaving 14 bases between the germline ends. The CDR3 spans 13 residues. Germline V lookup: CDR1 SNHLY, CDR2 FYNNEI. The CDR3 loop reads CASRVRVGETQYF. The CDR3 coding sequence is TGTGCCAGCCGAGTCAGGGTTGGAGAGACCCAGTACTTC.

The chain couples TRBV7-8 to TRBJ2-3; D remains unclear. The V end was cut by 8 bases, the J end by 1 base, with 13 bases between. This CDR3 has 14 amino acids. Germline CDR1 reads SGHVS; CDR2 reads FQNEAQ. The CDR3 nucleotides are TGTGCCAGCGCTGCACTGCTAGGCACAGATACGCAGTATTTT. Translation: CASAALLGTDTQYF.

The table lists this clonotype with a few counts. The rearrangement uses TRBV7-9 and TRBJ1-1, with 8 bases matching TRBD1. V lost 5 bases, J lost 6 bases, and 11 bases stayed unmatched. Per germline, CDR1 SEHNR and CDR2 FQNEAQ (reference sequence). The CDR3 is 15 amino acids. The CDR3 here is CASSASQGGYAEAFF. In nucleotides, the CDR3 is TGTGCCAGCAGCGCATCACAGGGGGGTTATGCTGAAGCTTTCTTT.

This clonotype came up a few times. The genes are TRBV2 and TRBJ2-7; no clear D gene. Germline CDR1 is SNHLY and CDR2 is FYNNEI. With 6 bases removed from V and 4 bases from J, the gap between germline ends came to 19 bases. CDR3 length: 15 residues. This CDR3 reads CASRDDTNLRYEQYF. Written as DNA, the CDR3 is TGTGCCAGCAGGGATGACACCAACCTCCGTTACGAGCAGTACTTC.

This clonotype showed up just once. A junction boundary mismatches the germline segment, possibly from a read error. The V gene is TRBV9, the J gene TRBJ2-3, with D perhaps being TRBD1 or TRBD2 (5 bases each). The CDR3 sequence is 14 residues long. CDR1 is SGDLS, CDR2 YYNGEE, per germline. CDR3 protein: CACSPWDSTDTQYF. CDR3 nucleotide sequence: TGTGCCTGCAGCCCGTGGGACAGCACAGATACGCAGTATTTT. The variable domain in full, completed from reference TRBV9 and TRBJ2-3, reads DSGVTQTPKHLITATGQRVTLRCSPRSGDLSVYWYQQSLDQGLQFLIQYYNGEERAKGNILERFSAQQFPDLHSELNLSSLELGDSALYFCACSPWDSTDTQYFGPGTRLTVL.

The V call is TRBV15, the J call TRBJ1-5; unclear D gene. The CDR3 length is 15 residues. The germline V and J ends were trimmed by 5 bases and 6 bases, with 17 bases remaining between them. Looked up from germline, CDR1 is LNHNV and CDR2 is YYDKDF (reference sequence). The DNA of the CDR3 is TGTGCCACCAGCGCCCGCACGCCTGGGGTTCAGCCCCAGCATTTT. Its protein product is CATSARTPGVQPQHF.

This chain connects TRBV19 to TRBJ2-1; 9 positions match TRBD2. After removal of 3 bases from V and 0 bases from J, the junction contained 6 bases not matched to a gene. Germline values: CDR1 LNHDA, CDR2 SQIVND (reference sequence). The CDR3 length is 17 residues. CDR3 sequence reads: CASSIGRGGISYNEQFF. The CDR3 bases are TGTGCCAGTAGTATCGGGCGGGGGGGAATCTCCTACAATGAGCAGTTCTTC.

This chain uses TRBV6-6 with TRBJ2-7, with D tentatively TRBD2 (5 bases). CDR3 length: 15 amino acids. The germline V and J ends were trimmed by 4 bases and 2 bases, with 15 bases remaining between them. Germline CDR1 and CDR2: MNHNY and SVGAGI (reference sequence). The CDR3 DNA sequence: TGTGCCAGCAGTTGGGAAAGCGGCGGACCCTACGAGCAGTACTTC. Translating it yields CASSWESGGPYEQYF.